This T cell receptor (beta chain) was obtained from a study of beta chain features in type 1 diabetes. The investigators reverse transcribed all of the isolated RNA, so they sequenced expressed TCRB transcripts. Measured with immunoSEQ multiplex PCR; TCRdb has only the in-frame clones, and not every one. The sample yields about 360,000 clones, around an eighth seen once. The study's findings and limits: Compared with healthy donors, patients appeared to share more similar naive, central memory and regulatory TCRB repertoires. cDNA-based sequencing might over-represent cells highly expressing TCR.

This clone was counted only a few times. Antigen unknown. Trimming removed 0 bases from V and 0 bases from J; junction bases left unmatched: 2. Germline-derived CDR1 and CDR2 are SGDLS and YYNGEE. The CDR3 consists of 15 residues. Via CD45RO/CCR7/CD25/CD127/CD95/CD27, cells of the CD4+ naive, central memory, regulatory and stem cell-like memory subsets were sorted. The V and J genes are TRBV9 and TRBJ2-7; TRBD1 matches at 8 bases. This TCR was sampled from a man between 18 and 35 years old in good health. Sequenced material: naive CD4+ T cells from blood. The CDR3 nucleotides read TGTGCCAGCAGCGTAGAGACAGGGGCCTCCTACGAGCAGTACTTC. It yields the protein CASSVETGASYEQYF.